This is a list of T cell receptor beta chains from one sample in a study of shared clonotypes between healthy human individuals. Only in-frame clones appear in the TCRdb table, and some are missing; sequencing was by immunoSEQ multiplex PCR. The data hold about 2.2 million clones, with about 94% observed a single time. Sequenced input: naive CD8+ T cells from PBMCs. The receptors shown here come from a man between 18 and 29 years old in good health. Some clones in this sample may be carry-over from other donors' samples. Both conserved end residues are part of each CDR3. A D gene is named only where the DNA matches it firmly. A clone size is listed for some rows: how often the clone was seen (once, few, many), or a class if it is expanded.

TRBV7-8	TRBJ1-2	-	-	12	CASTGDLYGYTF	TGTGCCAGTACAGGCGATCTCTATGGCTACACCTTC
TRBV9	TRBJ2-1	TRBD2	-	16	CASSVRAGGGFNEQFF	TGTGCCAGCAGCGTAAGAGCGGGAGGGGGATTCAATGAGCAGTTCTTC
TRBV28	TRBJ2-5	TRBD2	-	15	CASRKGLAGAETQYF	TGTGCCAGCAGAAAAGGACTAGCGGGAGCAGAGACCCAGTACTTC
TRBV4-1	TRBJ2-3	TRBD1	-	17	CASSQATGTVVTDTQYF	TGCGCCAGCAGCCAAGCGACCGGGACAGTAGTCACAGATACGCAGTATTTT
TRBV19	TRBJ1-1	-	-	14	CASSIDRGNTEAFF	TGTGCCAGTAGTATAGACAGGGGAAACACTGAAGCTTTCTTT
TRBV6-5	TRBJ2-2	-	-	14	CASSPTGPTGELFF	TGTGCCAGCAGTCCCACAGGGCCCACCGGGGAGCTGTTTTTT
TRBV15	TRBJ2-7	-	-	15	CATSSVMGSNPEQYF	TGTGCCACCAGCAGCGTTATGGGGTCAAATCCCGAGCAGTACTTC
TRBV2	TRBJ2-7	TRBD1	-	16	CASNQNSRTGDYEQYF	TGTGCCAGCAATCAAAACTCCCGGACAGGAGATTACGAGCAGTACTTC
TRBV6-1	TRBJ1-3	-	-	16	CASSEVAEGTGNTIYF	TGTGCCAGCAGTGAAGTAGCGGAGGGGACTGGAAACACCATATATTTT
TRBV6-5	TRBJ2-5	-	-	16	CASSYTYLAPQETQYF	TGTGCCAGCAGTTACACCTACCTAGCGCCCCAAGAGACCCAGTACTTC
TRBV7-9	TRBJ2-1	-	-	17	CASSLDQGGTSYNEQFF	TGTGCCAGCAGCTTAGATCAGGGGGGAACTTCCTACAATGAGCAGTTCTTC
TRBV7-9	TRBJ2-5	-	-	12	CASRQGMKTQYF	TGTGCCAGCAGGCAGGGGATGAAGACCCAGTACTTC
TRBV5-1	TRBJ2-7	-	-	15	CASSFRTDDIYEQYF	TGCGCCAGCAGCTTTCGGACAGATGATATTTACGAGCAGTACTTC
TRBV28	TRBJ2-7	-	-	12	CASSFGTSEQYF	TGTGCCAGCAGTTTTGGGACAAGCGAGCAGTACTTC
TRBV9	TRBJ2-5	-	once	16	CASSVGIAEGQETQYF	TGTGCCAGCAGCGTAGGAATAGCGGAGGGACAAGAGACCCAGTACTTC
TRBV29-1	TRBJ1-1	-	-	12	CSVEEDGTEAFF	TGCAGCGTTGAAGAAGATGGGACTGAAGCTTTCTTT
TRBV7-7	TRBJ2-3	TRBD2	-	18	CASSYPAASGRATDTQYF	TGTGCCAGCAGCTACCCAGCGGCTAGCGGGAGGGCGACAGATACGCAGTATTTT
TRBV5-1	TRBJ2-2	TRBD2	-	18	CASSLRTSGRADTGELFF	TGCGCCAGCAGCTTAAGGACTAGCGGGAGGGCCGACACCGGGGAGCTGTTTTTT
TRBV19	TRBJ2-1	TRBD2	-	16	CASTRAGEGTYNEQFF	TGTGCCAGTACCAGGGCGGGAGAGGGAACCTACAATGAGCAGTTCTTC
TRBV29-1	TRBJ2-1	TRBD2	-	14	CSVVPSGRYNEQFF	TGCAGCGTTGTTCCCAGCGGGAGGTACAATGAGCAGTTCTTC
TRBV7-6	TRBJ1-5	-	-	15	CASSLVEYSNQPQHF	TGTGCCAGCAGCTTAGTCGAGTATAGCAATCAGCCCCAGCATTTT
TRBV19	TRBJ1-4	-	-	15	CASRGQGETNEKLFF	TGTGCCAGTAGGGGACAAGGCGAAACTAATGAAAAACTGTTTTTT
TRBV4-1	TRBJ2-2	-	-	12	CASSEKAGELFF	TGCGCCAGCAGCGAGAAGGCCGGGGAGCTGTTTTTT
TRBV28	TRBJ2-7	-	-	15	CASSATGPISYEQYF	TGTGCCAGCAGTGCAACAGGTCCCATCTCCTACGAGCAGTACTTC
TRBV4-3	TRBJ1-2	-	-	15	CASSQGAAGNYGYTF	TGCGCCAGCAGCCAAGGGGCAGCAGGGAACTATGGCTACACCTTC
TRBV29-1	TRBJ2-7	-	once	16	CSVLGPPTTGLYEQYF	TGCAGCGTTCTAGGCCCCCCGACGACAGGACTCTACGAGCAGTACTTC
TRBV19	TRBJ1-1	-	once	15	CASSFDGDLNTEAFF	TGTGCCAGTAGCTTCGACGGGGACTTGAACACTGAAGCTTTCTTT
TRBV5-5	TRBJ1-5	-	once	14	CASSGDRSNQPQHF	TGTGCCAGCAGCGGGGACCGCAGCAATCAGCCCCAGCATTTT
TRBV7-9	TRBJ2-2	TRBD2	-	16	CASSHSPGLGHGELFF	TGTGCCAGCAGCCACTCTCCGGGACTAGGTCACGGGGAGCTGTTTTTT
TRBV13	TRBJ2-2	-	-	15	CASSLIAGNTGELFF	TGTGCCAGCAGCTTAATCGCAGGGAACACCGGGGAGCTGTTTTTT
TRBV27	TRBJ2-7	TRBD2	-	13	CASGSGGPYEQYF	TGTGCCAGCGGTTCGGGAGGCCCCTACGAGCAGTACTTC
TRBV11-2	TRBJ1-2	TRBD1	-	16	CASSTRAGQNDYGYTF	TGTGCCAGCAGCACCCGAGCGGGACAGAACGACTATGGCTACACCTTC
TRBV11-2	TRBJ2-4	TRBD2	-	17	CASSLDRLAGPKNIQYF	TGTGCCAGCAGCTTAGATCGGCTAGCGGGACCTAAAAACATTCAGTACTTC
TRBV7-2	TRBJ2-1	TRBD2	-	15	CASSPGLAAYNEQFF	TGTGCCAGCAGCCCGGGACTAGCAGCCTACAATGAGCAGTTCTTC
TRBV5-4	TRBJ2-2	TRBD1	-	15	CASSSGTGNVRELFF	TGTGCCAGCAGCTCCGGGACAGGGAATGTAAGGGAGCTGTTTTTT
TRBV5-1	TRBJ2-7	-	-	13	CASSYTVTYEQYF	TGCGCCAGCAGCTACACGGTTACCTACGAGCAGTACTTC
TRBV7-3	TRBJ2-3	TRBD2	-	15	CASSFIAGVPDTQYF	TGTGCCAGCAGCTTCATAGCGGGGGTCCCAGATACGCAGTATTTT
TRBV30	TRBJ1-1	TRBD1	-	12	CAWSPGGPEAFF	TGTGCCTGGAGTCCAGGGGGCCCTGAAGCTTTCTTT
TRBV6-1	TRBJ1-1	-	once	13	CASTGVRDTEAFF	TGTGCCAGCACAGGGGTGCGCGACACTGAAGCTTTCTTT
TRBV27	TRBJ2-7	-	-	13	CASSFRGVYEQYF	TGTGCCAGCAGTTTCCGGGGAGTCTACGAGCAGTACTTC
TRBV9	TRBJ2-2	TRBD1	once	14	CASSGQGEVGELFF	TGTGCCAGCAGCGGACAGGGGGAGGTCGGGGAGCTGTTTTTT
TRBV7-9	TRBJ2-1	-	-	13	CASSPRARDEQFF	TGTGCCAGCAGTCCAAGGGCGCGGGATGAGCAGTTCTTC